The clone carrying this T cell receptor beta chain has more than one count but fewer than ten. The antigen is not known. Presence of unique molecular identifiers characterized the TCR beta cDNA libraries. TCRdb re-analysed the PCR reads in MiXCR, keeping a single row per CDR3 protein. Here the sample spans around 500,000 distinct CDR3 sequences, 34% being singletons. This record belongs to a study of post-analysis software for immune sequencing data. Broader study findings: By F measure, strong co-clustering occurred among samples prepared in the same batch.

The sequence came from a girl younger than 18 with multiple sclerosis. Sequences were obtained from blood.

CDR3 sequence (DNA): TGCGCCAGCAGCTTGCCTTCAGGGAAAGAGACCCAGTACTTC. It encodes CASSLPSGKETQYF. V usage is TRBV5-1 and J usage is TRBJ2-5, with TRBD1 as a possible D gene (5 bases). Trimming removed 1 base at V and 3 bases at J, with 10 bases between. The CDR3 runs to 14 residues. Per germline, CDR1 SGHRS and CDR2 YFSETQ.